The sequence of this T cell receptor (beta chain) was determined in a study of OX40 agonist ivuxolimab in advanced cancers. Study-level background: Ivuxolimab is an agonistic anti-OX40 (CD134) antibody, and patients were treated with it. Among those enrolled, mean age was about 63 years (range roughly 20 to 85) and about 79% were male. Study-wide findings and caveats: Expansion of clones was among the lowest in partial responders at 0.1-3.0 mg/kg. Clonal expansion was seen in CD4+ and CD8+ blood T cells by week 6 at 0.1 to 3.0 mg/kg.

Details on this clone: Its matching antigen is unknown.

Here immunoSEQ multiplex PCR was the method, and the copy in TCRdb shows in-frame clones only, minus some. Of thousands of clones listed, 75% to 85% are singletons. The CDR3 is 13 residues long. Per germline, CDR1 MNHEY and CDR2 SMNVEV (reference sequence). V gave up 3 bases and J gave up 4 bases, with 7 bases separating them. The rearrangement joins TRBV27 to TRBJ2-1, with unresolved D. Source: CD4+ or CD8+ T cells sorted from blood, taken in a trial of the OX40 agonist ivuxolimab. The receptor was derived from an adult with an advanced solid tumor such as melanoma, head and neck, liver or kidney cancer. DNA for the CDR3: TGTGCCAGCAGTTTTGGCGGATACAATGAGCAGTTCTTC. This translates into CASSFGGYNEQFF.